A selection of T cell receptor beta chains follows, all from one sample in a study of blood T cell repertoires in COVID-19. TCRdb keeps only in-frame clones here, not all; method: immunoSEQ multiplex PCR. The table has roughly 380,000 clones, 87% seen once. The material sequenced was PBMCs or T cells enriched from blood (not recorded which). Every receptor here comes from a man aged 30 to 45 who had recovered from COVID-19. Both conserved end residues are part of each CDR3. A D gene is named only where the DNA matches it firmly. Size is stated for part of the rows, as once, few or many counts, or as a class when the clone is expanded.

TRBV5-1	NA	TRBD1	TRBJ2-1	TGCGCCAGCAGCTTGGGGACAGGGTACAATGAGCAGTTCTTC	CASSLGTGYNEQFF
TRBV3-1/TRBV3-2	NA	TRBD1	TRBJ1-1	TGTGCCAGCAGCCCCCGGGACAGGGGAGGGACTGAAGCTTTCTTT	CASSPRDRGGTEAFF
TRBV11-2	NA	NA	TRBJ2-7	TGTGCCAGCAGCCCCGTAACAGGGAGAGGCTACGAGCAGTACTTC	CASSPVTGRGYEQYF
TRBV30	NA	NA	TRBJ1-1	TGTGCCTGGAGTGTACAGGTCAGGGGCACTGAAGCTTTCTTT	CAWSVQVRGTEAFF
TRBV10-1	NA	NA	TRBJ2-1	TGCGCCAGTGGACGAGCGGTGGGCAGTGAGCAGTTCTTC	CASGRAVGSEQFF
TRBV27	NA	NA	TRBJ1-5	TGTGCCAGCAGCCGAGACAGGCGAAGCAATCAGCCCCAGCATTTT	CASSRDRRSNQPQHF
TRBV30	NA	NA	TRBJ1-2	TGTGCCTGGAGCGAGGGGACTTTAAACGGCTACACCTTC	CAWSEGTLNGYTF
TRBV4-3	NA	NA	TRBJ2-7	TGCGCCAGCAGCGCGTGGCGGGGTGATACCTACGAGCAGTACTTC	CASSAWRGDTYEQYF
TRBV14	NA	NA	TRBJ1-6	TGTGCCAGCAGCCAAGAATCTGAAAAGGGGCAGGCACATTCACCCCTCCACTTT	CASSQESEKGQAHSPLHF
TRBV5-8	NA	NA	TRBJ1-2	TGTGCCAGCAGCATAGGTCAGGGGTACTATGGCTACACCTTC	CASSIGQGYYGYTF
TRBV4-2	NA	NA	TRBJ1-2	TGTGCCAGCAGCCAAGATTCACAGGGCGCCTATGGCTACACCTTC	CASSQDSQGAYGYTF
TRBV7-6	NA	TRBD2	TRBJ2-1	TGTGCCAGCAGCCCTCGACCGGTTAGCGGGAATGAGCAGTTCTTC	CASSPRPVSGNEQFF
TRBV11-3	NA	TRBD1	TRBJ1-5	TGTGCCAGCAGCTTGGAAGGGGGCGGGTGCCAGCCCCAGCATTTT	CASSLEGGGCQPQHF
TRBV18	NA	NA	TRBJ1-6	TGTGCCAGCTCACCACGAGAAACAGGGACCTCACCCCTCCACTTT	CASSPRETGTSPLHF
TRBV4-2	NA	NA	TRBJ1-1	TGTGCCAGCAGCCTACGGACAGCGAACACTGAAGCTTTCTTT	CASSLRTANTEAFF
TRBV9	NA	TRBD1	TRBJ1-6	TGTGCCAGCAGCGTAGAGGGACAGATCAATTCACCCCTCCACTTT	CASSVEGQINSPLHF
TRBV19	NA	NA	TRBJ1-5	TGTGCCAGTAGATGGGCCCTACAGGGTCAGCCCCAGCATTTT	CASRWALQGQPQHF
TRBV7-3	NA	NA	TRBJ1-1	TGTGCCAGCAGCTATTATTCGGGGGGTGAAGCTTTCTTT	CASSYYSGGEAFF
TRBV24-1	NA	NA	TRBJ1-2	TGTGCCACCAGTGATTCCCGGAAGGGGTATGGCTACACCTTC	CATSDSRKGYGYTF
TRBV19	few	NA	TRBJ2-7	TGTGCCAGTAGTATACCCGGGGGCTACGAGCAGTACTTC	CASSIPGGYEQYF
TRBV4-2	once	NA	TRBJ1-2	TGTGCCAGCAGCCAAAGGGGGAGTGGCTACACCTTC	CASSQRGSGYTF
TRBV5-6	NA	NA	TRBJ1-4	TGTGCCAGCAGCTTGGGGGCAGGGAACTATGAAAAACTGTTTTTT	CASSLGAGNYEKLFF
TRBV27	few	TRBD1	TRBJ1-5	TGTGCCAGCAGAGGACAGGCGGGACCTAATCAGCCCCAGCATTTT	CASRGQAGPNQPQHF
TRBV6-5	few	TRBD1	TRBJ1-6	TGTGCCAGCAGCAGGGGGCGCGATAATTCACCCCTCCACTTT	CASSRGRDNSPLHF
TRBV4-2	NA	NA	TRBJ1-6	TGTGCCAGCAGCCAAGAGAGGGACTGGAATTCACCCCTCCACTTT	CASSQERDWNSPLHF
TRBV5-4	NA	TRBD1	TRBJ1-2	TGTGCCAGCAGCCCCCGGGACAGTAACTATGGCTACACCTTC	CASSPRDSNYGYTF
TRBV19	NA	TRBD1	TRBJ1-2	TGTGCCAGTAGTCTATCCGGGACAGGGAACTATGGCTACACCTTC	CASSLSGTGNYGYTF
TRBV28	NA	NA	TRBJ1-2	TGTGCCAGCAGTTTCACAGGGACGGTTAACTATGGCTACACCTTC	CASSFTGTVNYGYTF
TRBV19	NA	TRBD1	TRBJ1-1	TGTGCCAGTAGTAGGGGACAGGGGGAGGATAGAGCTGAAGCTTTCTTT	CASSRGQGEDRAEAFF
TRBV7-9	NA	NA	TRBJ1-4	TGTGCCAGCAGCCCCCGGGAGACCGCGGGGGCTAATATGGAACTGTTTTTT	CASSPRETAGANMELFF
TRBV27	NA	TRBD1	TRBJ2-2	TGTGCCAGCAGTTTATTGGCAGGGGGCAACGGGGAGCTGTTTTTT	CASSLLAGGNGELFF
TRBV13	NA	NA	TRBJ2-1	TGTGCCAGCAGCTCCAGACAGTACCATGAGCAGTTCTTC	CASSSRQYHEQFF
TRBV30	NA	TRBD1	TRBJ2-7	TGTGCCTGGCGGGCGGCAGGGGGAATATACGAGCAGTACTTC	CAWRAAGGIYEQYF
TRBV6-1	NA	NA	TRBJ2-1	TGTGCCAGCAGTGATCCGTTGGCCCAATACAATGAGCAGTTCTTC	CASSDPLAQYNEQFF
TRBV9	NA	NA	TRBJ2-2	TGTGCCAGCAGCAAAGGGGGTATTGGGACCGGGGAGCTGTTTTTT	CASSKGGIGTGELFF